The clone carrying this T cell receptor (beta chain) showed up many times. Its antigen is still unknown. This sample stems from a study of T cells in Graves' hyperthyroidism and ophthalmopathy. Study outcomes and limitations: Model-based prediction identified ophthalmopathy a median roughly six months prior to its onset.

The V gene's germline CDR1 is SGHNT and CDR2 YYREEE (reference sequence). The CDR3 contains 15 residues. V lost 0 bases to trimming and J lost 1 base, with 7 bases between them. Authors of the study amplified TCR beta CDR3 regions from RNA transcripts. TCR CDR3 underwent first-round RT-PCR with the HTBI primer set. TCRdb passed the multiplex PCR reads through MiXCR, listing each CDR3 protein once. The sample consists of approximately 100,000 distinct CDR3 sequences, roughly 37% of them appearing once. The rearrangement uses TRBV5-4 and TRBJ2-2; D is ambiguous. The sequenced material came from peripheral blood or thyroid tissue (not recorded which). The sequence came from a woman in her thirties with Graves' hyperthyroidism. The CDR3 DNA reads TGTGCCAGCAGCTTGGACGAAGGGAACACCGGGGAGCTGTTTTTT. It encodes CASSLDEGNTGELFF.